The following is a TCR beta chain sequence with its context. No antigen is known for it. The sample holds no much larger clone one base away, and base qualities are not on file. The data were taken from a study of blood T cell repertoires in COVID-19 (dated by TCRdb to about 2020). Describing the broader study: Collaborator samples came from the United States, Italy and Spain and covered acute and convalescent phases of COVID-19. The material from the prospective study consisted of cDNA or gDNA derived from T cells, B-cell-depleted T cells, or PBMCs. The dataset comprised deeply sampled blood TCRbeta repertoires from subjects exposed to, actively infected with, or recovered from COVID-19. The repertoires were released in a freely available public database intended as a resource for research on the immune response to SARS-CoV-2. The samples were drawn from two sources: the first 160 participants of the ongoing ImmuneRACE study, and 1,000 to 1,500 subjects contributed by 6 global collaborators. Nearly every sample came with metadata listing a de-identified subject ID, COVID-19 status, age in years and sex. Where available, HLA class I and class II types were taken from metadata supplied by the sample provider and were not determined by assay-based typing.

V and J are trimmed by 5 bases and 9 bases, and the gene matches miss 4 bases of the junction. The germline V gene (reference sequence) provides CDR1 LGHDT and CDR2 YNNKEL. The CDR3 holds 13 amino acids from the cysteine to the phenylalanine. Only CDR3 DNA is held: 39 bases, read in frame from base 1. The collaborating institutions used their own protocols to collect whole blood in K2EDTA tubes. For TCRbeta analysis, collaborators shipped samples as frozen whole blood, isolated PBMCs, or DNA extracted from either of those sample types. Results and caveats for the whole study, not just this receptor: How much clinical and demographic metadata was included differed by source and by participant, and the metadata was provided uncurated.

The immunoSEQ Assay, a bias-controlled multiplex PCR, was used to amplify TCRbeta CDR3 regions from genomic DNA. For the original study's pipeline: The number of nucleated cells in each sample was estimated by amplification of reference gene primers within the assay. Sequence reads were collapsed and filtered to measure the absolute abundance of every unique TCRbeta CDR3 rearrangement. Productive Simpson clonality was computed per sample as the square root of Simpson's diversity index over productive rearrangements. TCRdb took over this immuneACCESS table, retaining in-frame rearrangements with V and J assigned. Such tables are incomplete; in checked studies, under half of the missing clones stem from an unresolved V gene, and the remainder is unexplained. V and J calls and clone size are those listed in that table; D and trimming were worked out from the DNA. The sample contains about 250,000 clones, around 86% of them found a single time. In total, the top ten clones hold around 3% of the sample.

This TCR was recovered from a woman aged 30 to 39 with active or convalescent COVID-19. Sequencing was performed on peripheral blood. The chain joins TRBV3-1 (or the pseudogene TRBV3-2) to TRBJ1-6; TRBD1 lines up with 7 middle nucleotides. The DNA sequence reads TGTGCCAGCAGCAAAACAGGGGTTTCACCCCTCCACTTT. Its protein is CASSKTGVSPLHF.